These 9 T cell receptor beta chains share one sample of origin, sequenced in a study of blood T cells in healthy people across ages. Primers used in a second PCR of roughly 6 to 12 cycles were a sample-barcoded 5' primer and a J-beta primer mix. TCRdb used MiXCR to reprocess the 5' RACE reads, holding one entry per CDR3 protein. Found here are around 500,000 distinct CDR3 sequences, roughly 43% of them singletons; the top ten hold just under 25%. Sample: blood. All receptors come from a man older than 75 in good health.

This clonotype has a handful of counts. The rearrangement links TRBV20-1 to TRBJ2-6, with D perhaps given as TRBD1 or TRBD2 (5 bases each). V was pared by 3 bases and J by 1 base, with 16 bases between. CDR3 length equals 17 residues. Germline assignment: CDR1 DFQATT and CDR2 SNEGSKA (reference sequence). CDR3 coding DNA: TGCAGTGCTAGTCACGGCAGGGAGTTGTCTGGGGCCAACGTCCTGACTTTC. Protein sequence: CSASHGRELSGANVLTF.

The chain employs TRBV6-6 and TRBJ2-5; the D gene could be TRBD1 or TRBD2 (6 bases each). CDR3 length: 16 amino acids. Germline CDR1 reads MNHNY; CDR2 reads SVGAGI (reference sequence). V shed 5 bases and J shed 11 bases, with 27 bases lying between them. The CDR3 loop is CASSPNRRGRINEQYF. The CDR3 bases are TGTGCCAGCAGTCCCAATCGTAGGGGGAGGATCAATGAGCAGTACTTC.

This clonotype turned up a few times. V usage is TRBV12-3 or TRBV12-4 and J usage is TRBJ2-3; 8 bases line up with TRBD2. The trim removed 3 bases at V and 5 bases at J, leaving 10 bases unmatched. The CDR3 is 16 amino acids. As DNA, the CDR3 is TGTGCCAGCAGTTTGGGGGTGCGGGGGGCGGGAGATACGCAGTATTTT. Translation: CASSLGVRGAGDTQYF.

The chain couples TRBV20-1 to TRBJ2-7; no reliable D call. Deletions cut 1 base from V and 5 bases from J, with 12 bases between. The length of the CDR3 is 13 residues. The germline V gene encodes CDR1 DFQATT and CDR2 SNEGSKA (reference sequence). CDR3 loop: CSARAPLGDEQYF. The CDR3 DNA follows: TGCAGTGCTAGAGCCCCGCTTGGGGACGAGCAGTACTTC.

The chain uses TRBV9 and TRBJ2-3; D ambiguous. V was pared by 0 bases and J by 5 bases, with 7 bases between. The germline V gene has CDR1 SGDLS and CDR2 YYNGEE. There are 13 residues in the CDR3. CDR3 nucleotide sequence: TGTGCCAGCAGCGTAGCCGGGCGAGATACGCAGTATTTT. Encoded protein: CASSVAGRDTQYF.

This chain joins TRBV28 and TRBJ2-3, with 7 bases aligning to TRBD2. The V segment lost 4 bases and the J segment 2 bases; nucleotides outside the gene matches: 6. This CDR3 spans 15 amino acids. Germline CDR1 and CDR2: MDHEN and SYDVKM. The DNA of the CDR3 is TGTGCCAGCAGTTCTGGGGGAGGGACCACAGATACGCAGTATTTT. Amino acids: CASSSGGGTTDTQYF.

The chain joins TRBV4-1 to TRBJ2-3; 8 positions match TRBD2. The V gene's germline CDR1 is MGHRA and CDR2 YSYEKL. The V gene end was trimmed by 1 base and the J gene end by 8 bases; junction bases not matched to a gene: 11. This CDR3 has 16 amino acids. The CDR3 here is CASSQGPGGPSGTQYF. CDR3 coding DNA: TGCGCCAGCAGCCAAGGTCCGGGAGGGCCATCAGGTACGCAGTATTTT.

As DNA, the CDR3 is TGCAGTGCTGCACTTAACAGGGGTGGCGGCTACACCTTC. Amino acids: CSAALNRGGGYTF. This sequence joins TRBV20-1 and TRBJ1-2; 7 nucleotides line up with TRBD1. The V and J ends lost 5 bases and 8 bases, in that order; junction bases with no gene match: 11. The CDR3 length is 13 residues. Germline V gives CDR1 DFQATT, CDR2 SNEGSKA (reference sequence).

The chain carries TRBV15 and TRBJ1-2; 8 bases line up with TRBD1. The CDR3 is 13 amino acids. V trimming: 3 bases; J trimming: 7 bases; junction bases outside the gene matches: 4. Germline CDR1 and CDR2: LNHNV and YYDKDF (reference sequence). This CDR3 reads CATSRQGAGGYTF. CDR3 nucleotide sequence: TGTGCCACCAGCAGGCAGGGGGCGGGTGGCTACACCTTC.